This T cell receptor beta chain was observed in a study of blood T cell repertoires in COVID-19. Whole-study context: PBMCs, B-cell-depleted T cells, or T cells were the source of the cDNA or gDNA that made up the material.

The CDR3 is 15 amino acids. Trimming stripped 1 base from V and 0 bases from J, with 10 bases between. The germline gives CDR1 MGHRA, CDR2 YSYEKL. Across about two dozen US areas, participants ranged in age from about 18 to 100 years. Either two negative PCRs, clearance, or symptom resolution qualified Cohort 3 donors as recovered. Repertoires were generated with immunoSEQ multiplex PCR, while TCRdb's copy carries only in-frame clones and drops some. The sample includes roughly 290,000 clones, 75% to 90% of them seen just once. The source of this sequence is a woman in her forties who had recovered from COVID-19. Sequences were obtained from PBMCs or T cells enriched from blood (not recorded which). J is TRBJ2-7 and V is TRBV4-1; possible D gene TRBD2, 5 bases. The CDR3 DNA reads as TGCGCCAGCAGCCAAGGGACTTCAAGCTCCTACGAGCAGTACTTC. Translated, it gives CASSQGTSSSYEQYF.